These 13 T cell receptor beta chains were all obtained from the same sample, sequenced in a study of OX40 agonist ivuxolimab in advanced cancers. Method: immunoSEQ multiplex PCR; TCRdb's copy keeps in-frame clones and lacks some. The data contain fewer than 90,000 clones, about 90% of them seen just once; the ten biggest clones take up 2.5% to 3%. Sample: CD4+ or CD8+ T cells sorted from blood, taken in a trial of the OX40 agonist ivuxolimab. Receptor source: an adult with an advanced solid tumor such as melanoma, head and neck, liver or kidney cancer.

The CDR3 loop reads CASSQDFRGGGDFNSNQPQHF. The CDR3 DNA is TGTGCCAGCAGCCAAGATTTTCGCGGCGGAGGAGATTTCAATAGCAATCAGCCCCAGCATTTT. V usage is TRBV4-2 and J usage is TRBJ1-5; no definite D call. The length of the CDR3 is 21 residues. V shed 0 bases and J shed 0 bases, with 24 bases lying between them. Germline-derived CDR1 and CDR2 are LGHNA and YNFKEQ.

The rearrangement links TRBV5-1 to TRBJ1-1; D is uncertain. CDR1 SGHRS and CDR2 YFSETQ come from the germline V gene. V was shortened by 2 bases and J by 0 bases, with 14 bases between the two germline ends. The CDR3 spans 16 residues. CDR3 sequence reads: CASSLVVESMNTEAFF. DNA for the CDR3: TGCGCCAGCAGCTTAGTTGTGGAGTCCATGAACACTGAAGCTTTCTTT.

The chain uses TRBV6-5 and TRBJ1-6; maybe TRBD1 (5 bases). The length of the CDR3 is 16 residues. Trimming removed 1 base from V and 7 bases from J, with 14 bases in between. Germline lookup yields CDR1 MNHEY and CDR2 SVGAGI. DNA for the CDR3: TGTGCCAGCAGTTACTTGGCAGGGAAAGGGAATTCACCCCTCCACTTT. Translation: CASSYLAGKGNSPLHF.

The CDR3 region is CASSLDRSYNEQFF. DNA for the CDR3: TGTGCCAGCAGCCTCGATCGCTCCTACAATGAGCAGTTCTTC. This chain joins TRBV7-2 and TRBJ2-1; D remains ambiguous. Per the germline V gene, CDR1 is SGHTA and CDR2 is FQGNSA. This CDR3 region has 14 residues. The V end was cut by 5 bases, the J end by 0 bases, with 8 bases between. Looking up the rest from reference TRBV7-2 and TRBJ2-1 gives the full variable domain: GAGVSQSPSNKVTEKGKDVELRCDPISGHTALYWYRQSLGQGLEFLIYFQGNSAPDKSGLPSDRFSAERTGGSVSTLTIQRTQQEDSAVYLCASSLDRSYNEQFFGPGTRLTVL.

The chain employs TRBV19 and TRBJ1-2, with 7 positions matching TRBD1. The germline gives CDR1 LNHDA, CDR2 SQIVND (reference sequence). With 5 bases clipped from V and 4 bases from J, the junction kept 7 bases outside the gene matches. The CDR3 runs to 14 residues. The CDR3 loop is CASSSRQGSYGYTF. CDR3 nucleotide sequence: TGTGCCAGTAGTTCCCGACAGGGCTCCTATGGCTACACCTTC.

This clone was seen a single time. The rearrangement links TRBV28 to TRBJ2-5; weak D call: TRBD1 (5 bases). Germline V gene lookup returns CDR1 MDHEN and CDR2 SYDVKM. Trimming took 0 bases from V and 5 from J, leaving 16 bases between them. The CDR3 covers 16 residues. The CDR3 DNA sequence: TGTGCCAGCAGTTTATGGGTGAGAAGGGGATGGGAGACCCAGTACTTC. Protein sequence: CASSLWVRRGWETQYF.

In nucleotides, the CDR3 is TGTGCCAGCAGTTACTCCGGGGGTAAAGACTATGGCTACACCTTC. Protein: CASSYSGGKDYGYTF. V gene TRBV6-5 combines with J gene TRBJ1-2; weak D call: TRBD1 (5 bases). This CDR3 has 15 residues. V was clipped by 0 bases and J by 3 bases, with 11 bases between them. Germline CDR1 is MNHEY and CDR2 is SVGAGI.

A single count supports this clone. The CDR3: CASSPQGVAKNIQYF. CDR3 sequence (DNA): TGCGCCAGCAGCCCCCAGGGAGTAGCCAAAAACATTCAGTACTTC. The chain links TRBV4-1 to TRBJ2-4; D possibly matches TRBD1 or TRBD2 (5 bases each). CDR1 is MGHRA, CDR2 YSYEKL, per germline. V was shortened by 4 bases and J by 0 bases, with 10 bases between the two germline ends. This CDR3 region has 15 residues.

The genes are TRBV6-5 and TRBJ1-2; D gene ambiguous. CDR3 size: 13 residues. Trimming left V 6 bases short and J 4 bases short, with 12 bases between. Germline assignment: CDR1 MNHEY and CDR2 SVGAGI. As DNA, the CDR3 is TGTGCCAGCAGCCCTCAAGCGGCCTATGGCTACACCTTC. Protein product: CASSPQAAYGYTF.

The chain is built from TRBV7-9 and TRBJ1-1; D not resolved. Germline V gene data show CDR1 as SEHNR and CDR2 as FQNEAQ (reference sequence). V lost 3 bases and J lost 11, with 13 bases in between. The CDR3 has 12 residues. The CDR3 nucleotides are TGTGCCAGCAGCTTCACCACTCCCCAGGCTTTCTTT. It yields the protein CASSFTTPQAFF.

The chain combines TRBV5-1 with TRBJ1-3; 9 bases align to TRBD1. Germline V CDR1 and CDR2: SGHRS, YFSETQ. The junction had 6 bases not matched to a gene; V was cut back by 2 bases and J by 3 bases. The CDR3 has 16 residues. This CDR3 is CASSFGQGSGGNTIYF. The CDR3, as DNA: TGCGCCAGCAGCTTTGGACAGGGGAGCGGTGGAAACACCATATATTTT.

V usage is TRBV6-6 and J usage is TRBJ1-5; the D is unclear. The V and J ends lost 8 bases and 1 base respectively, with 6 bases between them. The CDR3 covers 12 residues. The V gene's germline CDR1 is MNHNY and CDR2 SVGAGI (reference sequence). CDR3 DNA sequence: TGTGCCAGCGGGGTCAGCAATCAGCCCCAGCATTTT. Encoded protein: CASGVSNQPQHF.

This chain joins TRBV5-1 and TRBJ2-7, with D maybe TRBD1 (6 bases). V lost 4 bases to trimming and J lost 4 bases, with 18 bases between them. CDR1 is SGHRS, CDR2 YFSETQ, per germline. This CDR3 is 15 amino acids long. CDR3 loop: CASSETFWTEYEQYF. DNA of the CDR3: TGCGCCAGCAGCGAGACTTTTTGGACAGAATACGAGCAGTACTTC.